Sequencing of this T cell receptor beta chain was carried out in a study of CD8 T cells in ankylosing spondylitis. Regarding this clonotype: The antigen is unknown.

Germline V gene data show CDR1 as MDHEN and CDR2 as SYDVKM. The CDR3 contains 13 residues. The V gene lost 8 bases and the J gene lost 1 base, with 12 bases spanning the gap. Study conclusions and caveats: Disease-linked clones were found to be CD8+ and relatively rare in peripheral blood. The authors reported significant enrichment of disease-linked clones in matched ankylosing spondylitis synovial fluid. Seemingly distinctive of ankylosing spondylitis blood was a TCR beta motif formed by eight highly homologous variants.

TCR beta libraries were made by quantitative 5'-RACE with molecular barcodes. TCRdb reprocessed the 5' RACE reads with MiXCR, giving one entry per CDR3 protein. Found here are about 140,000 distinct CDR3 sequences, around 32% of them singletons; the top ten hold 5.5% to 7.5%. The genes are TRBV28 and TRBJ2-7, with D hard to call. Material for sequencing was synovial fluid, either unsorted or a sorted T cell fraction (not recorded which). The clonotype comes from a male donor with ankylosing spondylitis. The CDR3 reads CASLGTASYEQYF. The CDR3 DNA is TGTGCCAGCCTCGGTACCGCGTCCTACGAGCAGTACTTC.